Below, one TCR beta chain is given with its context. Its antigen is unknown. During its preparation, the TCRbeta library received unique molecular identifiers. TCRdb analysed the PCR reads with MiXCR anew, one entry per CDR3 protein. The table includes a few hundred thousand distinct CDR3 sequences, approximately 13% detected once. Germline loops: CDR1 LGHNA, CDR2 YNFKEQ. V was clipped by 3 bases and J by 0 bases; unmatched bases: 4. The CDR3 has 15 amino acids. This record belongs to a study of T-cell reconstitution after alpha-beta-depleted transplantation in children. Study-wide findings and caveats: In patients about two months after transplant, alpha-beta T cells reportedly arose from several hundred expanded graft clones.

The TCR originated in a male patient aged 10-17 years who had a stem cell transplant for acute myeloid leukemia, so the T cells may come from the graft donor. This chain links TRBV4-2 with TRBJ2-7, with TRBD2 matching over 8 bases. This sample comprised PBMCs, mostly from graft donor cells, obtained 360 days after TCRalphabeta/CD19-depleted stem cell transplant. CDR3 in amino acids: CASSQTAGVSYEQYF. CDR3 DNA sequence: TGTGCCAGCAGCCAGACAGCGGGGGTCTCCTACGAGCAGTACTTC.